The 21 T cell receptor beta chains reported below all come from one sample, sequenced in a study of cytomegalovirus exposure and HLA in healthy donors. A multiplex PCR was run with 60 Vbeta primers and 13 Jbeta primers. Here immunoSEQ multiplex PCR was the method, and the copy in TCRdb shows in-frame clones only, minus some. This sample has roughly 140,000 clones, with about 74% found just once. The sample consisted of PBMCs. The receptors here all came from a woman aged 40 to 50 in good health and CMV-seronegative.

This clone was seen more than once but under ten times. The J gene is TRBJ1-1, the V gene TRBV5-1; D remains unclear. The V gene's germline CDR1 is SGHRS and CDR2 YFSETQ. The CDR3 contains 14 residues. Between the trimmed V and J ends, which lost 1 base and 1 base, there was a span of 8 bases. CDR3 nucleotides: TGCGCCAGCAGCTTGCATGCGGGGAACACTGAAGCTTTCTTT. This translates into CASSLHAGNTEAFF.

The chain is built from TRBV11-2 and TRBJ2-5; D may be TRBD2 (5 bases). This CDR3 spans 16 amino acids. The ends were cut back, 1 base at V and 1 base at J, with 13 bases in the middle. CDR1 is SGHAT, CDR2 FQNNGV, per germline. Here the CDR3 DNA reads TGTGCCAGCAGCTTAGGCTACAGCGGCCTCCAAGAGACCCAGTACTTC. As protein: CASSLGYSGLQETQYF.

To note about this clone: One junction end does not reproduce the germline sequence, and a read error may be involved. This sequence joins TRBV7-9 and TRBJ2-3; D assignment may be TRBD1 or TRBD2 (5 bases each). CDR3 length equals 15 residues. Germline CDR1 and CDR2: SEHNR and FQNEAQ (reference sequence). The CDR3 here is CSSSLGDRRGDTQYF. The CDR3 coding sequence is TGTTCCAGCAGCTTAGGGGATCGCCGGGGAGATACGCAGTATTTT. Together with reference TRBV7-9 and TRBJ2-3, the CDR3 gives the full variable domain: DTGVSQNPRHKITKRGQNVTFRCDPISEHNRLYWYRQTLGQGPEFLTYFQNEAQLEKSRLLSDRFSAERPKGSFSTLEIQRTEQGDSAMYLCSSSLGDRRGDTQYFGPGTRLTVL.

CDR3 loop: CASSHRDRGSGRVPYNEQFF. The CDR3 DNA is TGTGCCAGCAGCCACCGGGACAGGGGTAGCGGGAGGGTACCCTACAATGAGCAGTTCTTC. The chain combines TRBV7-8 with TRBJ2-1, with TRBD2 as a possible D gene (11 bases). The V gene's germline CDR1 is SGHVS and CDR2 FQNEAQ. This CDR3 comprises 20 residues. Trimming pared 5 bases from V and 2 bases from J, leaving 28 bases between.

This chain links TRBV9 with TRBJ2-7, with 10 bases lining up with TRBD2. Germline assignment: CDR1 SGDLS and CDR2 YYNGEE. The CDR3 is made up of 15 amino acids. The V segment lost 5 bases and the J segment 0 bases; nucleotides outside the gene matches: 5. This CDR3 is CASSTTSGFSYEQYF. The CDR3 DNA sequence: TGTGCCAGCAGTACGACTAGCGGGTTCTCCTACGAGCAGTACTTC.

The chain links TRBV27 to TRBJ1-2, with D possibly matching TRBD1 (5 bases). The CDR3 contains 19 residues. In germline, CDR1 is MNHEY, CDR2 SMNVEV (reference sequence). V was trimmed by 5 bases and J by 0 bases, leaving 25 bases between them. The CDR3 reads CASSPLGQLASFANYGYTF. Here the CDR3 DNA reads TGTGCCAGCAGTCCTCTGGGGCAGCTTGCATCCTTTGCTAACTATGGCTACACCTTC.

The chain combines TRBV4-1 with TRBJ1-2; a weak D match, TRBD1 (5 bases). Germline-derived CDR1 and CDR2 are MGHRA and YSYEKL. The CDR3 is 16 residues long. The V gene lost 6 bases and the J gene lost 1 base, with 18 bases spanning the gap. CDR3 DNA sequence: TGCGCCAGCAGATTAGACCAGACAGTCATTAACTATGGCTACACCTTC. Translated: CASRLDQTVINYGYTF.

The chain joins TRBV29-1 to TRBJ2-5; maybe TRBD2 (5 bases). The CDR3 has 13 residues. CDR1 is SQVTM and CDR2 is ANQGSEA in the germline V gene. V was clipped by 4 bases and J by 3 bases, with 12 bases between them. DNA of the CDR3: TGCAGCGTTGGTCCCACCGGGGAAGAGACCCAGTACTTC. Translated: CSVGPTGEETQYF.

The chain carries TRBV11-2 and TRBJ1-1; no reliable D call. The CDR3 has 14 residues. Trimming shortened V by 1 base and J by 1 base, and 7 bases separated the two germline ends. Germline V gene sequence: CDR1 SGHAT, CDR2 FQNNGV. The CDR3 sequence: CASSLGAGNTEAFF. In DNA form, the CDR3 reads TGTGCCAGCAGCTTAGGGGCAGGGAACACTGAAGCTTTCTTT. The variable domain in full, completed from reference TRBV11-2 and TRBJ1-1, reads EAGVAQSPRYKIIEKRQSVAFWCNPISGHATLYWYQQILGQGPKLLIQFQNNGVVDDSQLPKDRFSAERLKGVDSTLKIQPAKLEDSAVYLCASSLGAGNTEAFFGQGTRLTVV.

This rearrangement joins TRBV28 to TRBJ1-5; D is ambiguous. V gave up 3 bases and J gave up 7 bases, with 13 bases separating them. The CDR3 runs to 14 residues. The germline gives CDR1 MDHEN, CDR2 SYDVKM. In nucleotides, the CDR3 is TGTGCCAGCAGTTTGGGAGGGCTTGGACAGCCCCAGCATTTT. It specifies CASSLGGLGQPQHF.

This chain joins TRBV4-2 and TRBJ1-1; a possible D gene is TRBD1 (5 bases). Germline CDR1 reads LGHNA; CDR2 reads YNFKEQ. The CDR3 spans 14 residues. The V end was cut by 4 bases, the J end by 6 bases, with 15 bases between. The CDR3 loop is CASSPKAGGAEAFF. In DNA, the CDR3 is TGTGCCAGCAGCCCAAAAGCGGGGGGGGCTGAAGCTTTCTTT.

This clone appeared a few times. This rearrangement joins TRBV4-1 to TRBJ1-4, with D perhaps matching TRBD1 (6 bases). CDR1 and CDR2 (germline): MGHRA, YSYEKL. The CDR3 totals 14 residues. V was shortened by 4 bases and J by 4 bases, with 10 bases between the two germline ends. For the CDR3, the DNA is TGCGCCAGCAGCCCCGGACAGATTAATGAAAAACTGTTTTTT. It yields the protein CASSPGQINEKLFF.

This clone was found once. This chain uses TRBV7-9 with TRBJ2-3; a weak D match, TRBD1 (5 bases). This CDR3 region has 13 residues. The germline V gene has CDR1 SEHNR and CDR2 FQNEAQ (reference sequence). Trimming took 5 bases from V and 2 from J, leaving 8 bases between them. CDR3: CASSPQVTDTQYF. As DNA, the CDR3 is TGTGCCAGCAGCCCACAGGTCACAGATACGCAGTATTTT. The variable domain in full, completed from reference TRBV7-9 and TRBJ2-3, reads DTGVSQNPRHKITKRGQNVTFRCDPISEHNRLYWYRQTLGQGPEFLTYFQNEAQLEKSRLLSDRFSAERPKGSFSTLEIQRTEQGDSAMYLCASSPQVTDTQYFGPGTRLTVL.

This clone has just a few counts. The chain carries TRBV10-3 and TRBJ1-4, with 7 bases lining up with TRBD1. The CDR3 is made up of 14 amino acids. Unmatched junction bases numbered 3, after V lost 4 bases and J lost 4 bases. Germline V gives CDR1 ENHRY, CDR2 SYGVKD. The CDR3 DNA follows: TGTGCCATCAGTGGGACAGGAGATAATGAAAAACTGTTTTTT. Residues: CAISGTGDNEKLFF.

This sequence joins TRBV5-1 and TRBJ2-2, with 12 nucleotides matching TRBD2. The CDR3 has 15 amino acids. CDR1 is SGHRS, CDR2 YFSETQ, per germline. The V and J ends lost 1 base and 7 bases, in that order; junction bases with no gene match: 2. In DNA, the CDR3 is TGCGCCAGCAGCTTGCGACTAGCGGGAGACGGGGAGCTGTTTTTT. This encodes CASSLRLAGDGELFF.

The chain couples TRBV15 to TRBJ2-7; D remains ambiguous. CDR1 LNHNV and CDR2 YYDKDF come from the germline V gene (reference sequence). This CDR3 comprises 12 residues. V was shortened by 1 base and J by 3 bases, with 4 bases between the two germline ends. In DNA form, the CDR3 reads TGTGCCACCAGCAGAGCCGGCTACGAGCAGTACTTC. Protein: CATSRAGYEQYF.

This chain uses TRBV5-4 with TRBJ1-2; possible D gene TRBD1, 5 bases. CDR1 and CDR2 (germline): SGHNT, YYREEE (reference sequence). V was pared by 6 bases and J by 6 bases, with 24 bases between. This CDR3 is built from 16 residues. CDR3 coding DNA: TGTGCCAGCAACTTAGGAGGCGGGGGGACTAGGAATGGCTACACCTTC. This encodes CASNLGGGGTRNGYTF.

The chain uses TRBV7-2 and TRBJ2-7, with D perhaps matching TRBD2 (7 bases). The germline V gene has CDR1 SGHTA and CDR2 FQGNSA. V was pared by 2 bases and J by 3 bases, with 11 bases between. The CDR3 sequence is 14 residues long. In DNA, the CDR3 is TGTGCCAGCAGCTTAAGGGGGGGGAGCTACGAGCAGTACTTC. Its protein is CASSLRGGSYEQYF.

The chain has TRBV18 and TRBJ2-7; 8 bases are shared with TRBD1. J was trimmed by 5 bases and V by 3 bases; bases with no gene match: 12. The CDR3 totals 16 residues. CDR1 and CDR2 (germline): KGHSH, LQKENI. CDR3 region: CASSPLAQGAGDEQYF. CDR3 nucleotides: TGTGCCAGCTCACCCCTGGCCCAGGGGGCAGGAGACGAGCAGTACTTC. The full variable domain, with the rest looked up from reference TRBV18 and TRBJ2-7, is NAGVMQNPRHLVRRRGQEARLRCSPMKGHSHVYWYRQLPEEGLKFMVYLQKENIIDESGMPKERFSAEFPKEGPSILRIQQVVRGDSAAYFCASSPLAQGAGDEQYFGPGTRLTVT.

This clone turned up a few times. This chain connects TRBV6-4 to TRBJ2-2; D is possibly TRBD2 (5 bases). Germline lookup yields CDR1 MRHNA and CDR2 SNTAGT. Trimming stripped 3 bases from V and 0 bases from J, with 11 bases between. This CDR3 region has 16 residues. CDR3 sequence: CASSDSDGANTGELFF. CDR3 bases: TGTGCCAGCAGTGATTCTGACGGGGCGAACACCGGGGAGCTGTTTTTT.

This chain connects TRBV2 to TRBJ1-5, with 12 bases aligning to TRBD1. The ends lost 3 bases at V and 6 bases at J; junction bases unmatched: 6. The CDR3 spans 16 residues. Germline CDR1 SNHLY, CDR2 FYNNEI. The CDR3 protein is CASSESGTGGRQPQHF. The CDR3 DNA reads TGTGCCAGCAGTGAGAGCGGGACAGGGGGCCGTCAGCCCCAGCATTTT.